This paragraph covers one T cell receptor (beta chain) sequence. As yet, its antigen is unknown. This specimen comes from a study of T cells in localized non-small cell lung cancer. The table came from immunoSEQ multiplex PCR; TCRdb's copy has only in-frame clones and leaves some out. The sample consists of about 33,000 clones, roughly 87% of them appearing once. Study-level results: One tumor region alone was sequenced, and heterogeneity therefore remains possible. Uninvolved adjacent lung, not tumor, had the highest T cell clonality. Blood T cell density predicted longer survival; adjacent-lung clonality, shorter. When the top 100 tumor clones were examined, a median about 60 of them also appeared in the adjacent lung, which was paired and uninvolved.

Trimming removed 4 bases from V and 6 bases from J, with 9 bases in between. Germline assignment: CDR1 SGHDN and CDR2 FVKESK. The CDR3 is made up of 12 amino acids. The sample in question was peripheral blood mononuclear cells, obtained before any cancer treatment. The chain is built from TRBV14 and TRBJ1-1; D is uncertain. The receptor's source is a man between 40 and 70 years old with stage III lung adenocarcinoma. CDR3 bases: TGTGCCAGCAGCCCAAGAGTGGCTGAAGCTTTCTTT. This codes for CASSPRVAEAFF.